This T cell receptor (beta chain) was recovered during a study of OX40 agonist ivuxolimab in advanced cancers. Study-wide points: The study observed clonal expansion of CD4+ and CD8+ blood T cells by week 6 at 0.1 to 3.0 mg/kg. On average, a greater number of expanded clones characterised CD8+ T cells relative to CD4+. Partial responders treated at 0.1-3.0 mg/kg exhibited clonal expansion among the lowest measured. What antigens the expanded peripheral T cells recognized was never established.

Trimming pared 5 bases from V and 2 bases from J, leaving 13 bases between. CDR1 and CDR2 from the germline V gene are MDHEN and SYDVKM. The CDR3 contains 15 residues. To note about this clone: As yet, its antigen is unknown.

Clones were read by immunoSEQ multiplex PCR, and TCRdb kept only the in-frame ones, dropping some. The sample gives over 100,000 clones, 90% of which show up once; roughly 1.1% is in the top ten. The sample in question was CD4+ or CD8+ T cells sorted from blood, obtained in a trial of the OX40 agonist ivuxolimab. The rearrangement joins TRBV28 to TRBJ1-3; maybe TRBD1 (6 bases). This receptor was taken from an adult with an advanced solid tumor such as melanoma, head and neck, liver or kidney cancer. CDR3 residues: CASSLGPGAGNTIYF. CDR3 DNA sequence: TGTGCCAGCAGTCTGGGCCCAGGGGCTGGAAACACCATATATTTT.